This TCR beta chain appears in the sequencing data of a study of blood T cell repertoires in COVID-19. Across the whole study: PBMCs, B-cell-depleted T cells, or T cells were the source of the cDNA or gDNA that made up the material.

Participants were aged 18 to 89 years, lived in 25 or so US areas, and enrolled virtually. In the original analysis: Scientists estimated how many nucleated cells there were by amplifying reference gene primers. The data were produced by immunoSEQ multiplex PCR, yet TCRdb's version contains in-frame clones alone and is incomplete. V and J calls and clone size are given by that table; D and trimming were obtained from the DNA. Among approximately 150,000 clones, roughly 84% were seen once, and the ten largest hold about a sixth. V was shortened by 2 bases and J by 7 bases, with 9 bases between the two germline ends. Germline CDR1 reads SGHTA; CDR2 reads FQGNSA. The length of the CDR3 is 13 residues.

The chain joins TRBV7-2 to TRBJ1-5; no clear D. The TCR comes from a man between 60 and 75 years old who had recovered from COVID-19. Material: PBMCs or T cells enriched from blood (not recorded which). In DNA form, the CDR3 reads TGTGCCAGCAGCTTATCAGGCCAGCAGCCCCAGCATTTT. Protein product: CASSLSGQQPQHF.